What follows are 7 T cell receptor beta chains derived from one specimen sequenced in a study of blood T cell repertoires in COVID-19. Method: immunoSEQ multiplex PCR; TCRdb's copy keeps in-frame clones and lacks some. The data show about 160,000 clones, roughly 84% seen once. Sequencing was done on a sample of PBMCs or T cells enriched from blood (not recorded which). The receptors originated from a man between 60 and 75 years old who had recovered from COVID-19.

The J gene is TRBJ2-2, the V gene TRBV3-1 (or the pseudogene TRBV3-2); D not resolved. Per germline, CDR1 LGHDT and CDR2 YNNKEL (reference sequence). This CDR3 contains 13 residues. V lost 4 bases and J lost 4, with 7 bases in between. CDR3 coding DNA: TGTGCCAGCAGCCTAAGAGGCACCGGGGAGCTGTTTTTT. As protein: CASSLRGTGELFF.

The gene calls are TRBV2 and TRBJ1-1; tentatively, D is TRBD1 (6 bases). In germline, CDR1 is SNHLY, CDR2 FYNNEI. Trimming took off 6 bases at V and 1 base at J, with 15 bases between the two ends. This CDR3 is built from 15 residues. CDR3 protein: CASRADRTQNTEAFF. CDR3 in DNA: TGTGCCAGCAGAGCTGACAGGACACAGAACACTGAAGCTTTCTTT.

This clone appeared a few times. The V and J genes are TRBV10-3 and TRBJ1-2, with D hard to call. Germline-derived CDR1 and CDR2 are ENHRY and SYGVKD. This CDR3 is built from 12 residues. Trimming removed 5 bases from V and 6 bases from J, with 10 bases in between. DNA for the CDR3: TGTGCCATCAGTACAACGCGGGATGGCTACACCTTC. Translation gives CAISTTRDGYTF.

The chain uses TRBV7-2 and TRBJ2-1, with D unclear. CDR1 and CDR2 from the germline V gene are SGHTA and FQGNSA. The CDR3 spans 14 residues. Trimming shortened V by 5 bases and J by 4 bases, and 12 bases separated the two germline ends. The chain's CDR3 is CASSRPGSYNEQFF. The CDR3 DNA sequence: TGTGCCAGCAGCCGCCCCGGGTCTTACAATGAGCAGTTCTTC.

This rearrangement joins TRBV7-3 to TRBJ1-2; the D is unclear. The CDR3 length is 12 residues. Germline assignment: CDR1 SGHTA and CDR2 FQGTGA. The V gene lost 4 bases and the J gene lost 8 bases, with 11 bases spanning the gap. The CDR3, as DNA: TGTGCCAGCAGCTCCCCCCCCGGGGGCTACACCTTC. Translation gives CASSSPPGGYTF.

The DNA for the CDR3 is TGTGCCAGTAGTATCCGACAGGACTACGAGCAGTACTTC. It codes for CASSIRQDYEQYF. V usage is TRBV19 and J usage is TRBJ2-7; a possible D gene is TRBD1 (6 bases). Germline V gene sequence: CDR1 LNHDA, CDR2 SQIVND (reference sequence). The CDR3 spans 13 residues. Trimming cost V 3 bases and J 3 bases, with 9 bases left between them.

This clone appeared a few times. The V call is TRBV25-1, the J call TRBJ2-3; D not resolved. In germline, CDR1 is MGHDK, CDR2 SYGVNS. The CDR3 length is 11 residues. Trimming shortened V by 4 bases and J by 5 bases, and 4 bases separated the two germline ends. CDR3 sequence: CASSGLDTQYF. DNA for the CDR3: TGTGCCAGCAGTGGGCTAGATACGCAGTATTTT.